The 25 T cell receptor beta chains reported below all come from one sample, sequenced in a study of T cells after yellow fever vaccination. TCRdb itself ran the 5' RACE reads through MiXCR, one entry per CDR3 protein. In the table there are more than 450,000 distinct CDR3 sequences, 20% to 25% of which are singletons. Sequencing was performed on PBMCs, taken approximately 22 days after the first yellow fever vaccination. These TCRs come from a man between 18 and 35 years old who received the YFV17D yellow fever vaccine.

This clonotype was detected only a few times. The V gene is TRBV12-3 or TRBV12-4, the J gene TRBJ2-3, with D possibly matching TRBD1 (6 bases). This CDR3 has 18 amino acids. The germline V and J ends were trimmed by 7 bases and 0 bases, with 23 bases remaining between them. CDR3 sequence: CASTSAYRGIPSTDTQYF. CDR3 in DNA: TGTGCCAGCACTTCGGCCTATAGGGGGATCCCTAGCACAGATACGCAGTATTTT.

This clonotype was detected ten times or more. The V call is TRBV5-4, the J call TRBJ1-2; TRBD1 is a possible D gene (6 bases). CDR3 length: 11 amino acids. Deletions cut 4 bases from V and 11 bases from J, with 12 bases between. The germline gives CDR1 SGHNT, CDR2 YYREEE (reference sequence). The DNA of the CDR3 is TGTGCCAGCAGCCTAACAGGGATTTACACCTTC. This encodes CASSLTGIYTF.

This clonotype was detected only a few times. The chain is built from TRBV5-6 and TRBJ1-5; TRBD1 agrees at 10 bases. Trimming cost V 1 base and J 7 bases; bases outside gene matches: 2. Germline V CDR1 and CDR2: SGHDT, YYEEEE. The CDR3 runs to 14 residues. The CDR3: CASSLRQGAQPQHF. The CDR3 bases are TGTGCCAGCAGCTTGCGACAGGGGGCCCAGCCCCAGCATTTT.

This clonotype was counted a few times. The V and J genes are TRBV6-4 and TRBJ1-2; D possibly corresponds to TRBD1 (5 bases). V lost 7 bases and J lost 0, with 15 bases in between. Germline V gene data show CDR1 as MRHNA and CDR2 as SNTAGT. This CDR3 region has 15 residues. CDR3 sequence reads: CASKPWAGANYGYTF. The CDR3 bases are TGTGCCAGCAAGCCGTGGGCGGGGGCTAACTATGGCTACACCTTC.

The CDR3 DNA reads as TGTGCCCATAAGGACAAGGGGAATGAAGCTTTCTTT. Its translation: CAHKDKGNEAFF. The rearrangement links TRBV6-2 or TRBV6-3 to TRBJ1-1; the D gene is possibly TRBD1 (5 bases). Trimming removed 11 bases at V and 7 bases at J, with 17 bases between. CDR3 length: 12 amino acids. CDR1 is MNHEY, CDR2 SVGEGT, per germline.

This clonotype was counted only a few times. V is TRBV18 and J is TRBJ2-3, with D maybe TRBD2 (7 bases). The CDR3 is made up of 15 amino acids. Trimming took 2 bases from V and 5 from J, leaving 14 bases between them. CDR1 and CDR2 (germline): KGHSH, LQKENI. This CDR3 reads CASSPLQGGQDTQYF. The CDR3 DNA sequence: TGTGCCAGCTCACCATTACAGGGAGGGCAAGATACGCAGTATTTT.

This clonotype appeared many times. The chain links TRBV29-1 to TRBJ1-5; tentatively, D is TRBD1 (6 bases). Trimming removed 6 bases at V and 2 bases at J, with 11 bases between. This CDR3 contains 13 residues. Looked up from germline, CDR1 is SQVTM and CDR2 is ANQGSEA. CDR3 DNA sequence: TGCAGCGTCATGACAGGAGGCAATCAGCCCCAGCATTTT. Protein product: CSVMTGGNQPQHF.

The V gene is TRBV5-1, the J gene TRBJ2-6; 7 bases fit TRBD1. V trimming: 5 bases; J trimming: 5 bases; junction bases outside the gene matches: 16. The CDR3 sequence is 18 residues long. Germline V gene data show CDR1 as SGHRS and CDR2 as YFSETQ. In DNA, the CDR3 is TGCGCCAGCAGTTTGAAACGGACAGGCCGGCACTGGGCCAACGTCCTGACTTTC. As protein: CASSLKRTGRHWANVLTF.

The chain links TRBV7-2 to TRBJ2-1; D is unclear. Trimming stripped 5 bases from V and 2 bases from J, with 10 bases between. The germline gives CDR1 SGHTA, CDR2 FQGNSA. The CDR3 runs 14 residues. The CDR3 region is CASSIQRAYNEQFF. Written as DNA, the CDR3 is TGTGCCAGCAGCATCCAGCGAGCCTACAATGAGCAGTTCTTC. The full variable domain, in which reference TRBV7-2 and TRBJ2-1 provide the parts outside the CDR3, is GAGVSQSPSNKVTEKGKDVELRCDPISGHTALYWYRQSLGQGLEFLIYFQGNSAPDKSGLPSDRFSAERTGGSVSTLTIQRTQQEDSAVYLCASSIQRAYNEQFFGPGTRLTVL.

V and J are TRBV4-3 and TRBJ2-6; possible D gene TRBD1, 5 bases. There are 18 residues in the CDR3. V was cut by 0 bases and J by 5 bases, with 17 bases left in between. Germline-derived CDR1 and CDR2 are LGHNA and YSLEER. CDR3 sequence: CASSQETLGQGWANVLTF. The CDR3 DNA is TGCGCCAGCAGCCAAGAAACCCTAGGTCAGGGTTGGGCCAACGTCCTGACTTTC.

The V and J genes are TRBV18 and TRBJ2-3, with 14 bases fitting TRBD2. Trimming took 5 bases from V and 1 from J; bases not matched to a gene: 2. Germline CDR1 is KGHSH and CDR2 is LQKENI. CDR3 size: 16 residues. CDR3: CASSAGLAGGTDTQYF. CDR3 sequence (DNA): TGTGCCAGCTCAGCGGGACTAGCGGGGGGCACAGATACGCAGTATTTT.

This clonotype was detected only a few times. The chain recombines TRBV20-1 with TRBJ1-1, with TRBD1 as a possible D gene (6 bases). There are 13 residues in the CDR3. CDR1 is DFQATT and CDR2 is SNEGSKA in the germline V gene (reference sequence). V lost 6 bases and J 3 bases, leaving 14 bases between the germline ends. The CDR3 DNA sequence: TGCAGTGCCCGAAGACAGGTTGACACTGAAGCTTTCTTT. This translates into CSARRQVDTEAFF.

This clonotype appeared a few times. This chain links TRBV2 with TRBJ2-3; 11 nucleotides agree with TRBD2. V lost 5 bases and J lost 5; bases outside the gene matches: 15. CDR1 and CDR2 from the germline V gene are SNHLY and FYNNEI. This CDR3 contains 18 residues. As DNA, the CDR3 is TGTGCCAGCAGTTTAGGAGGTAGCGGGGGGGCCTGGGGAGATACGCAGTATTTT. It translates to CASSLGGSGGAWGDTQYF. Supplemented by reference TRBV2 and TRBJ2-3, the full variable domain reads EPEVTQTPSHQVTQMGQEVILRCVPISNHLYFYWYRQILGQKVEFLVSFYNNEISEKSEIFDDQFSVERPDGSNFTLKIRSTKLEDSAMYFCASSLGGSGGAWGDTQYFGPGTRLTVL.

A single count supports this clonotype. V gene TRBV18 combines with J gene TRBJ2-7; 8 bases are a match to TRBD2. There are 17 residues in the CDR3. The trim removed 3 bases at V and 0 bases at J, leaving 10 bases unmatched. CDR1 is KGHSH and CDR2 is LQKENI in the germline V gene. For the CDR3, the DNA is TGTGCCAGCTCACCGACGGCGGGGGGCGGGAGCTCCTACGAGCAGTACTTC. Residues: CASSPTAGGGSSYEQYF.

This rearrangement joins TRBV6-1 to TRBJ2-1; maybe TRBD2 (5 bases). Per the germline V gene, CDR1 is MNHNS and CDR2 is SASEGT. Deletions cut 11 bases from V and 3 bases from J, with 11 bases between. The CDR3 is 12 amino acids. CDR3 bases: TGTGCCGGAGGAGGATTCTACAATGAGCAGTTCTTC. This codes for CAGGGFYNEQFF.

The CDR3 bases are TGTGCCAGCATCGAAGGTCCAAATTCACCCCTCCACTTT. Translation gives CASIEGPNSPLHF. This chain uses TRBV2 with TRBJ1-6; the D is unclear. Trimming cost V 7 bases and J 7 bases, with 11 bases left between them. The germline gives CDR1 SNHLY, CDR2 FYNNEI. This CDR3 is built from 13 residues.

The chain joins TRBV7-9 to TRBJ2-7; possibly TRBD1 for D (5 bases). CDR3 size: 14 residues. From germline, CDR1 is SEHNR and CDR2 FQNEAQ (reference sequence). The V and J ends lost 1 base and 10 bases respectively, with 17 bases between them. This CDR3 is CASSLESRGQGQYF. In DNA, the CDR3 is TGTGCCAGCAGCTTAGAGAGTAGGGGCCAGGGCCAGTACTTC.

This chain connects TRBV6-2 or TRBV6-3 to TRBJ1-2; D gene unclear. CDR1 MNHEY and CDR2 SVGEGT come from the germline V gene. CDR3 length: 13 amino acids. V shed 2 bases and J shed 1 base, with 5 bases lying between them. The CDR3 is CASSYVDNYGYTF. CDR3 nucleotides: TGTGCCAGCAGTTACGTGGATAACTATGGCTACACCTTC.

This clonotype was seen once. The CDR3, as DNA: TGCGCCAGCCGCCCCGGGACAGGGGTTTTCAATGAGCAGTTCTTC. Encoded protein: CASRPGTGVFNEQFF. The chain uses TRBV5-1 and TRBJ2-1, with 10 bases lining up with TRBD1. The CDR3 covers 15 residues. Germline values: CDR1 SGHRS, CDR2 YFSETQ. V shed 7 bases, J shed 6 bases, and the junction held 10 bases outside the gene matches.

This clonotype has a handful of counts. This chain joins TRBV7-8 and TRBJ2-1, with 12 bases aligning to TRBD2. The CDR3 consists of 18 residues. Per germline, CDR1 SGHVS and CDR2 FQNEAQ. With V trimmed by 8 bases and J by 9 bases, 20 bases remained unmatched. The CDR3 DNA is TGTGCCAGCTCGACCCTAGCGGGGGGGCCGGGGGAGGTCGGTGAGCAGTTCTTC. Encoded protein: CASSTLAGGPGEVGEQFF.

This clonotype was seen more than once but under ten times. The chain has TRBV7-2 and TRBJ2-1; 7 bases are a match to TRBD2. V trimming: 2 bases; J trimming: 3 bases; junction bases outside the gene matches: 4. Germline V gives CDR1 SGHTA, CDR2 FQGNSA. The CDR3 contains 15 residues. CDR3 sequence (DNA): TGTGCCAGCAGCTTAACGGGGGGTCTCTACAATGAGCAGTTCTTC. It yields the protein CASSLTGGLYNEQFF.

This clonotype was seen more than once but under ten times. This chain connects TRBV4-3 to TRBJ2-7; possible D gene TRBD2, 5 bases. V shed 3 bases and J shed 3 bases, with 18 bases lying between them. CDR3 length: 16 amino acids. The germline CDR1 and CDR2 sequences are LGHNA and YSLEER. The CDR3 is CASSQTYGVMDYEQYF. The CDR3 DNA is TGCGCCAGCAGCCAGACTTACGGGGTTATGGACTACGAGCAGTACTTC.

This clonotype showed up just a few times. The chain carries TRBV20-1 and TRBJ1-1; D is ambiguous. The germline V and J ends were trimmed by 0 bases and 5 bases, with 10 bases remaining between them. There are 13 residues in the CDR3. Germline CDR1 DFQATT, CDR2 SNEGSKA (reference sequence). The CDR3 sequence is CSARDGVRTEAFF. For the CDR3, the DNA is TGCAGTGCTAGAGATGGGGTAAGGACTGAAGCTTTCTTT.

This rearrangement joins TRBV6-1 to TRBJ2-7, with D perhaps matching TRBD2 (5 bases). Trimming removed 2 bases from V and 2 bases from J, with 10 bases in between. CDR1 and CDR2 (germline): MNHNS, SASEGT. The CDR3 covers 14 residues. In nucleotides, the CDR3 is TGTGCCAGCAGTGAATACGAAGCGGCCTACGAGCAGTACGTC. Its translation: CASSEYEAAYEQYV.

This clonotype was counted a few times. J is TRBJ2-1 and V is TRBV7-9, with a weak D call TRBD2 (6 bases). V was pared by 11 bases and J by 2 bases, with 19 bases between. Germline assignment: CDR1 SEHNR and CDR2 FQNEAQ (reference sequence). This CDR3 is 15 amino acids long. The CDR3, as DNA: TGTGCCCTCAGTTCCTACTGGGAGGCCTACAATGAGCAGTTCTTC. The encoded protein is CALSSYWEAYNEQFF.